What follows describes a single TCR beta chain. The data are from a study of blood T cell repertoires in COVID-19. The CDR3 totals 15 residues. With 6 bases clipped from V and 0 bases from J, the junction kept 5 bases outside the gene matches. The germline V gene encodes CDR1 KGHSH and CDR2 LQKENI. Those enrolled, adults aged roughly 18 to 89 years, came from under 25 US areas. Per the study methods: Reference gene primer amplification gave nucleated cell count estimates. Assay used: immunoSEQ multiplex PCR; TCRdb lists only in-frame clones, some missing. Clone size and V and J calls were adopted from that table, with D and trimming inferred from the DNA. The table records a few hundred thousand clones, 82% of them present only once.

Material: PBMCs or T cells enriched from blood (not recorded which). This chain connects TRBV18 to TRBJ2-3, with 8 bases identical to TRBD1. The sequence was obtained from a man in his forties who had recovered from COVID-19. Here the CDR3 reads CASSRQGFSTDTQYF. As DNA, the CDR3 is TGTGCCAGCTCCAGACAGGGGTTCAGCACAGATACGCAGTATTTT.